The 5 T cell receptor beta chains below come from one sample, sequenced in a study of blood T cell repertoires in COVID-19. Profiled with immunoSEQ multiplex PCR; TCRdb holds only in-frame clones, not every one. The profile shows some 200,000 clones, around four fifths of them singletons. The material sequenced was PBMCs or T cells enriched from blood (not recorded which). These receptors came from a man aged 35 to 55 who had recovered from COVID-19.

The CDR3 protein is CALQGGKVAYNEQFF. CDR3 in DNA: TGTGCCCTCCAGGGGGGCAAAGTCGCCTACAATGAGCAGTTCTTC. This chain joins TRBV5-8 and TRBJ2-1; TRBD1 is a possible D gene (7 bases). The CDR3 length is 15 residues. V gave up 10 bases and J gave up 2 bases, with 19 bases separating them. In germline, CDR1 is SGHTS, CDR2 YDEGEE.

The chain uses TRBV12-5 and TRBJ1-1; the match to TRBD1 covers 9 bases. Germline CDR1 reads LGHNT; CDR2 reads FRNRAP. With 3 bases clipped from V and 1 base from J, the junction kept 6 bases outside the gene matches. The CDR3 consists of 16 residues. DNA of the CDR3: TGTGCTAGTGGTTTCGGGACAGGGACCGGGAACACTGAAGCTTTCTTT. It translates to CASGFGTGTGNTEAFF.

The V gene is TRBV3-1 (or the pseudogene TRBV3-2), the J gene TRBJ2-5; no definite D call. Per germline, CDR1 LGHDT and CDR2 YNNKEL (reference sequence). The CDR3 consists of 13 residues. V gave up 3 bases and J gave up 4 bases, with 9 bases separating them. For the CDR3, the DNA is TGTGCCAGCAGCCAGGGCCCCCTAGAGACCCAGTACTTC. Protein: CASSQGPLETQYF.

The chain uses TRBV5-4 and TRBJ1-3, with D tentatively TRBD1 (6 bases). Trimming shortened V by 3 bases and J by 1 base, and 11 bases separated the two germline ends. CDR3 size: 15 residues. CDR1 is SGHNT and CDR2 is YYREEE in the germline V gene (reference sequence). The CDR3 nucleotides read TGTGCCAGCAGCTCCTTACAGGGTTCTGGAAACACCATATATTTT. Encoded protein: CASSSLQGSGNTIYF.

V and J are TRBV10-3 and TRBJ1-2; maybe TRBD1 (6 bases). V was pared by 0 bases and J by 2 bases, with 10 bases between. The CDR3 runs 15 residues. In germline, CDR1 is ENHRY, CDR2 SYGVKD. CDR3 nucleotide sequence: TGTGCCATCAGTGAGTCGACAGGAATCAACTATGGCTACACCTTC. It encodes CAISESTGINYGYTF.